This is a list of T cell receptor beta chains from one sample in a study of breast tumors, draining lymph nodes, adjacent tissues. TCRdb redid the calling of the multiplex PCR reads with MiXCR, one entry per CDR3 protein. The table lists some 130,000 distinct CDR3 sequences, 15% to 20% of them singletons. Material for sequencing was axillary lymph node tissue. The receptors shown here come from a female donor with breast cancer. Some clones in this sample may be carry-over from other donors' samples. Both conserved end residues are part of each CDR3. A D gene is named only where the DNA matches it firmly. A row's size may be missing; if present it is once, few, many or a size class.

TRBV5-4	many	TRBJ2-5	.	CASSLALEETQYF	TGTGCCAGCAGCTTGGCCTTAGAAGAGACCCAGTACTTC
TRBV2	.	TRBJ1-6	TRBD1	CASSEDGTGNSPLHF	TGTGCCAGCAGTGAAGACGGGACAGGGAATTCACCCCTCCACTTT
TRBV12-3/TRBV12-4	many	TRBJ2-7	TRBD2	CASSPIQGLAGGYEQYF	TGTGCCAGCAGCCCTATTCAGGGACTAGCGGGGGGCTACGAGCAGTACTTC
TRBV5-1	many	TRBJ1-3	.	CASRLSPNGQQGTIYF	TGCGCCAGCAGGCTTTCCCCGAATGGACAGCAGGGCACCATATATTTT
TRBV4-1	many	TRBJ2-7	.	CASSRVAGEYF	TGCGCCAGCAGCCGGGTGGCAGGGGAGTACTTC
TRBV28	many	TRBJ2-5	TRBD1	CASSSPAGGHTQETQYF	TGTGCCAGCAGTTCTCCGGCAGGGGGCCATACACAGGAGACCCAGTACTTC
TRBV5-1	.	TRBJ1-2	TRBD1	CASSGQVYGYTF	TGCGCCAGCAGCGGACAGGTCTATGGCTACACCTTC
TRBV20-1	many	TRBJ2-3	TRBD2	CSARVLAGEGVNTDTQYF	TGCAGTGCCCGGGTGCTAGCGGGCGAAGGGGTGAACACAGATACGCAGTATTTT
TRBV20-1	many	TRBJ2-3	.	CSASPYGVEGTDTQYF	TGCAGTGCTAGCCCCTACGGGGTGGAGGGCACAGATACGCAGTATTTT
TRBV20-1	many	TRBJ1-4	.	CSARRGRLLNEKLFF	TGCAGTGCTAGACGAGGCAGACTTCTTAATGAAAAACTGTTTTTT
TRBV20-1	many	TRBJ1-2	TRBD1	CSATGTGSVGYTF	TGCAGTGCTACCGGGACAGGGTCGGTCGGCTACACCTTC
TRBV6-1	few	TRBJ1-2	.	CASSEGPGYGYTF	TGTGCCAGCAGTGAAGGGCCGGGCTATGGCTACACCTTC
TRBV9	many	TRBJ2-7	.	CASSVVGGATEQYF	TGTGCCAGCAGCGTAGTGGGGGGTGCTACGGAGCAGTACTTC
TRBV28	.	TRBJ1-4	.	CASSTRGSDEKLFF	TGTGCCAGCAGTACAAGGGGAAGTGATGAAAAACTGTTTTTT
TRBV20-1	medium-sized	TRBJ2-5	TRBD2	CSATSGTQETQYF	TGCAGTGCAACTAGCGGAACCCAAGAGACCCAGTACTTC
TRBV6-6	few	TRBJ2-5	.	CASTLFRDKETQYF	TGTGCCAGCACCCTATTCCGGGACAAAGAGACCCAGTACTTC
TRBV19	few	TRBJ1-3	.	CASKEGGNTIYF	TGTGCCAGTAAGGAAGGAGGAAACACCATATATTTT
TRBV10-1	many	TRBJ2-7	TRBD2	CASSETASGRAYEQYF	TGCGCCAGCAGTGAAACCGCTAGCGGGAGGGCCTACGAGCAGTACTTC
TRBV6-6	many	TRBJ2-5	.	CASSTYQETQYF	TGTGCCAGCAGTACCTACCAAGAGACCCAGTACTTC
TRBV20-1	many	TRBJ2-2	.	CSAGASGLTGELFF	TGCAGTGCTGGAGCGTCAGGGTTAACCGGGGAGCTGTTTTTT
TRBV18	many	TRBJ2-7	.	CASSPSFSHEQYF	TGTGCCAGCTCACCAAGTTTTTCTCACGAGCAGTACTTC
TRBV7-9	few	TRBJ2-4	.	CASSTQAARVNIQYF	TGTGCCAGCAGCACCCAAGCCGCCAGGGTAAACATTCAGTACTTC
TRBV7-9	many	TRBJ2-1	TRBD2	CASSLGGGSEQFF	TGTGCCAGCAGCTTAGGGGGGGGGTCTGAGCAGTTCTTC
TRBV9	.	TRBJ1-1	TRBD1	CASSADRENTEAFF	TGTGCCAGCAGCGCGGACAGGGAGAACACTGAAGCTTTCTTT
TRBV6-6	many	TRBJ2-7	.	CASSSKRGNIEQYF	TGTGCCAGCAGTTCGAAGAGGGGCAATATCGAGCAGTACTTC
TRBV28	once	TRBJ2-1	.	CATDSGREQFF	TGTGCCACCGATAGCGGACGAGAGCAGTTCTTC
TRBV27	many	TRBJ2-5	.	CASIKGETQYF	TGTGCCAGCATTAAGGGGGAGACCCAGTACTTC
TRBV19	many	TRBJ1-2	.	CASSPGGYGYTF	TGTGCCAGTAGCCCGGGCGGCTATGGCTACACCTTC
TRBV7-4	.	TRBJ2-5	.	CASSLVLGQNKGTQYF	TGCGCCAGCAGCTTAGTTTTAGGCCAGAATAAAGGGACCCAGTACTTC
TRBV6-5	.	TRBJ1-3	TRBD1	CASSLLQGAGSGNTMYF	TGTGCCAGCAGCCTTCTACAGGGGGCAGGTTCTGGAAACACCATGTATTTT
TRBV7-7	many	TRBJ2-5	.	CASSWGDQETQYF	TGTGCTAGCAGCTGGGGGGATCAAGAGACCCAGTACTTC
TRBV7-9	many	TRBJ2-1	TRBD2	CASSSQSMGLAGLRGWNEQFF	TGTGCCAGCAGCTCACAATCGATGGGACTAGCGGGGTTAAGGGGATGGAATGAGCAGTTCTTC
TRBV12-3/TRBV12-4	many	TRBJ2-2	.	CASSLVQGQSNTGELFF	TGTGCCAGCAGTTTAGTTCAAGGACAGTCGAACACCGGGGAGCTGTTTTTT
TRBV7-2	many	TRBJ1-3	.	CASSLGVLSGNTIYF	TGTGCCAGCAGCTTAGGGGTCCTCTCTGGAAACACCATATATTTT
TRBV4-2	many	TRBJ2-1	.	CASSQGAEQFF	TGTGCCAGCAGCCAAGGGGCTGAGCAGTTCTTC
TRBV6-2/TRBV6-3	many	TRBJ2-7	.	CASRRGREVDEQYF	TGTGCCAGCAGAAGGGGGCGGGAGGTCGACGAGCAGTACTTC
TRBV4-1	many	TRBJ2-3	TRBD2	CASSQNSGGVNTQYF	TGCGCCAGCAGCCAAAATAGCGGGGGGGTGAATACGCAGTATTTT
TRBV13	many	TRBJ2-5	TRBD1	CASSFRQGVLETQYF	TGTGCCAGCAGCTTTAGACAGGGGGTTTTAGAGACCCAGTACTTC
TRBV20-1	many	TRBJ1-5	TRBD1	CSAATRQGASNQPQHF	TGCAGTGCCGCCACAAGACAGGGGGCTAGCAATCAGCCCCAGCATTTT
TRBV7-3	many	TRBJ1-2	.	CASSLKSVRHRHYGYTF	TGTGCCAGCAGCTTAAAGTCGGTCCGCCACCGACACTATGGCTACACCTTC